The clone carrying this T cell receptor beta chain was observed many times. Its target is not known. V was shortened by 6 bases and J by 4 bases, with 12 bases between the two germline ends. Per germline, CDR1 MNHEY and CDR2 SVGEGT. The length of the CDR3 is 14 residues. TCRdb re-analysed the 5' RACE reads in MiXCR, keeping a single row per CDR3 protein. The top ten hold about a sixth of the sample, which has 310,000 or so distinct CDR3 sequences, around 7% seen once. The data originate from a study of T cells after yellow fever vaccination. Overall study context: Preparation of the low-cell-number fractions used SMART-Seq v4 Ultra Low Input.

Findings and caveats of the study: FACS-sorted repertoires might harbor abundant contaminating clonotypes from the bulk population.

The source is a man aged 18 to 35 who received the YFV17D yellow fever vaccine. The chain links TRBV6-2 or TRBV6-3 to TRBJ2-2; D gene ambiguous. Specimen: PBMCs, collected roughly seven weeks after the first yellow fever vaccination. DNA of the CDR3: TGTGCCAGCAGCGATCCCCGGATCACCGGGGAGCTGTTTTTT. Residues: CASSDPRITGELFF.